This T cell receptor (beta chain) stems from a study of control samples from healthy donors and cancer patients. The repertoire was sequenced with immunoSEQ multiplex PCR; TCRdb's copy has only in-frame clones and lacks some. This table holds roughly 79,000 clones, around four fifths found once. The CDR3 contains 16 residues. Germline V gene sequence: CDR1 LNHDA, CDR2 SQIVND (reference sequence). The V gene end was trimmed by 6 bases and the J gene end by 2 bases; junction bases not matched to a gene: 9. The chain links TRBV19 to TRBJ2-3; the match to TRBD2 covers 9 bases. The receptor's source is a man in his forties or fifties in good health. The sample consisted of blood. The CDR3 spells CASSGPTSGATDTQYF. As DNA, the CDR3 is TGTGCCAGTAGCGGGCCGACTAGCGGAGCCACAGATACGCAGTATTTT.